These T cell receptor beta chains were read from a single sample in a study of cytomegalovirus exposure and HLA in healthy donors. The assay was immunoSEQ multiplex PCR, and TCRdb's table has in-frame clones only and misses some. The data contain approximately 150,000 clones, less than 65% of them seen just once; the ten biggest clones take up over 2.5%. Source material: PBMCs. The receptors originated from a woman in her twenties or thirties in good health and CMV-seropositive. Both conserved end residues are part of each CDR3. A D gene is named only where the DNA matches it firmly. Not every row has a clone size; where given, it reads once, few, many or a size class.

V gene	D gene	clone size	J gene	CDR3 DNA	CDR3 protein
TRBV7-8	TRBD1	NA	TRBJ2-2	TGTGCCAGCAGCCTCCGCCAGGGACAGGGGAACACCGGGGAGCTGTTTTTT	CASSLRQGQGNTGELFF
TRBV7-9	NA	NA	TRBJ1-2	TGTGCCAGCAGCTTAGCGTTCGTCCTCTATGGCTACACCTTC	CASSLAFVLYGYTF
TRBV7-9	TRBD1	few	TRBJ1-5	TGTGCCACTCAACTGACAGGGAGCAGTCAGCCCCAGCATTTT	CATQLTGSSQPQHF
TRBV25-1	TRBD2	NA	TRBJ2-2	TGTGCCAGCAGTGACTCACTAGCGGGAGGGCCCGACACCGGGGAGCTGTTTTTT	CASSDSLAGGPDTGELFF
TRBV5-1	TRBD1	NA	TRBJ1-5	TGCGCCAGCAGCTTGGGTCAGGGGGGCAATCAGCCCCAGCATTTT	CASSLGQGGNQPQHF
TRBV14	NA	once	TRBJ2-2	TGTGCCAGCAGCCAAGACCGCACCGGGGAGCTGTTTTTT	CASSQDRTGELFF
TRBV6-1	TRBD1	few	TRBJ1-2	TGTGCCAGCAGAGCAGGGGGTGTCTATGGCTACACCTTC	CASRAGGVYGYTF
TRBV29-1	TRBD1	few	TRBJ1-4	TGCAGCGTTGCCACCGGGACAGGGACTAAACTGTTTTTT	CSVATGTGTKLFF
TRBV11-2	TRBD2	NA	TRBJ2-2	TGTGCCAGCAGCCGGACTAGCGGGATAGACACCGGGGAGCTGTTTTTT	CASSRTSGIDTGELFF
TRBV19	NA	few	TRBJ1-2	TGTGCCAGTAGTATAATTGGGGCGAACTATGGCTACACCTTC	CASSIIGANYGYTF
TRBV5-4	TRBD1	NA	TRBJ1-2	TGTGCCAGCAGGAGCCGGGGGGACAGGATTCAAAGACCTTATGGCTACACCTTC	CASRSRGDRIQRPYGYTF
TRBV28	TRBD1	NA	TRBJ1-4	TGTGCCAGCAGTTCGGGACAGGGGGGGGAAAAACTGTTTTTT	CASSSGQGGEKLFF
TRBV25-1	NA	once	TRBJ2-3	TGTGCCAGCAGTGTTGAGAGTACGCAGTATTTT	CASSVESTQYF
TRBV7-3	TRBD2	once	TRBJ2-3	TGTGCCAGCAGCTTAGGGGCGGGGGGGAGCACAGATACGCAGTATTTT	CASSLGAGGSTDTQYF
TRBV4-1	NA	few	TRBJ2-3	TGCGCCAGCAGCCAGGGGCTAAACACAGATACGCAGTATTTT	CASSQGLNTDTQYF
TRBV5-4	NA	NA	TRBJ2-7	TGTGCCAGCAGCTTTAGCGGCGGCTCCTACGAGCAGTACTTC	CASSFSGGSYEQYF
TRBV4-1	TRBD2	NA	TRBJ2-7	TGCGCCAGCAGCCAGGATCCTAGCGGGAGGTTCTACGAGCAGTACTTC	CASSQDPSGRFYEQYF
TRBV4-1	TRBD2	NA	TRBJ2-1	TGCGCCAGCAGCCAACCAGCGGGAGGCTCCTACAATGAGCAGTTCTTC	CASSQPAGGSYNEQFF
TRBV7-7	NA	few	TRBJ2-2	TGTGCCAGCAGCTGGGGGGTACAGGGGCCCGCGAACACCGGGGAGCTGTTTTTT	CASSWGVQGPANTGELFF
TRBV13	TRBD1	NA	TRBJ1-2	TGTGCCAGCAGGGGCCAGGGGGCCGGCTATGGCTACACCTTC	CASRGQGAGYGYTF
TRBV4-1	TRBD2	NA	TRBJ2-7	TGCGCCAGCAGCCAAGTCCCGGGACTAGCGGTCTACGAGCAGTACTTC	CASSQVPGLAVYEQYF
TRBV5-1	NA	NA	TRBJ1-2	TGCGCCAGCAGCTTGGATACCCAGGCTCCTGGCTACACCTTC	CASSLDTQAPGYTF
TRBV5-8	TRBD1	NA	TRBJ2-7	TGTGCCAGCAGCAAACCGGACAGGGCCTACGAGCAGTACTTC	CASSKPDRAYEQYF
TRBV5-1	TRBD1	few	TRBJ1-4	TGCGCCAGCAGCTTGTGGGGACAGGGGGAAAAACTGTTTTTT	CASSLWGQGEKLFF
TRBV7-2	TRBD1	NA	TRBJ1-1	TGTGCCAGCAGCCTAGGGACAGGGAACACTGAAGCTTTCTTT	CASSLGTGNTEAFF
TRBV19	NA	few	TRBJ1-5	TGTGCCAGTAGTGTTGGGAGGGGTCAGCCCCAGCATTTT	CASSVGRGQPQHF
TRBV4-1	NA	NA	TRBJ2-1	TGCGCCAGCAGCCAACCCCTCTCTAGTGTTCTGTTCTTC	CASSQPLSSVLFF
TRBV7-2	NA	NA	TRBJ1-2	TGTGCCAGCAGCTTACAGGGAATTAACTATGGCTACACCTTC	CASSLQGINYGYTF
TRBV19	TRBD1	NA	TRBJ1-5	TGTGCCAGTAGTATCGGACAGGGCGGGGGTCAGCCCCAGCATTTT	CASSIGQGGGQPQHF
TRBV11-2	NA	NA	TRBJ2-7	TGTGCCAGCAGCCGAGACAGATACTACGAGCAGTACTTC	CASSRDRYYEQYF
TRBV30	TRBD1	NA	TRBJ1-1	TGTGGGACCGGGACAGGGGGCACTGAAGCTTTCTTT	CGTGTGGTEAFF
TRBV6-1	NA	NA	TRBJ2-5	TGTGCCAGCAGTGAACCTGGACACCACCAAGAGACCCAGTACTTC	CASSEPGHHQETQYF
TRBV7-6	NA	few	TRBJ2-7	TGTGCCAGCAGCTTAGGTTCGAGGTACGAGCAGTACTTC	CASSLGSRYEQYF
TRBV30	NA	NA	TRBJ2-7	TGTGCCTGGAGGACACTTGACTCCTACGAGCAGTACTTC	CAWRTLDSYEQYF
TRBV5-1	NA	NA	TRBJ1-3	TGCGCCAGCAGCTGGGTCCCAGGGGCTACGGGAAACACCATATATTTT	CASSWVPGATGNTIYF
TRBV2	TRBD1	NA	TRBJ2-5	TGTGCCAGCAGGGGTCCGACAGGGACCCAAGAGACCCAGTACTTC	CASRGPTGTQETQYF
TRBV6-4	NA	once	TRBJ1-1	TGTGCCAGCAGGGGAGATATGAACACTGAAGCTTTCTTT	CASRGDMNTEAFF